A single sample is the source of the 13 T cell receptor beta chains below, sequenced in a study of T cells in Graves' hyperthyroidism and ophthalmopathy. Amplified regions were TCR beta CDR3 sequences from RNA transcripts. With the HTBI primer set, the TCR CDR3 went through a first round of RT-PCR. TCRdb reanalysed the multiplex PCR reads using MiXCR and keeps one entry per CDR3 protein. The sample includes hundreds of thousands of distinct CDR3 sequences, around 42% of them seen just once. Sequenced: peripheral blood or thyroid tissue (not recorded which). All receptors come from a woman between 18 and 29 years old with Graves' hyperthyroidism.

This chain links TRBV20-1 with TRBJ2-7; TRBD1 is a possible D gene (6 bases). CDR3 length: 14 residues. Trimming removed 4 bases from V and 1 base from J, with 14 bases in between. The germline gives CDR1 DFQATT, CDR2 SNEGSKA (reference sequence). CDR3 DNA: TGCAGTGCTACAACGAGACAGGTTTCCTACGAGCAGTACTTC. This gives the protein CSATTRQVSYEQYF.

The rearrangement links TRBV11-1 to TRBJ1-1, with D perhaps TRBD1 (5 bases). Trimming stripped 5 bases from V and 1 base from J, with 17 bases between. This CDR3 comprises 16 residues. Germline V gene lookup returns CDR1 SGHAT and CDR2 FQDESV (reference sequence). The CDR3 nucleotides are TGTGCCAGCAGCGCAGGGACCGAGCCCAGGAACACTGAAGCTTTCTTT. This translates into CASSAGTEPRNTEAFF.

The rearrangement joins TRBV6-5 to TRBJ1-6; no definite D call. CDR1 and CDR2 from the germline V gene are MNHEY and SVGAGI. This CDR3 contains 15 residues. V was pared by 3 bases and J by 5 bases, with 11 bases between. The CDR3 sequence: CASSYLRNDNSPLHF. DNA for the CDR3: TGTGCCAGCAGTTATTTGCGCAATGATAATTCACCCCTCCACTTT.

This chain uses TRBV10-3 with TRBJ2-6; 11 nucleotides line up with TRBD1. This CDR3 spans 19 amino acids. Germline CDR1 ENHRY, CDR2 SYGVKD. V was pared by 5 bases and J by 4 bases, with 13 bases of the junction left unmatched. CDR3 coding DNA: TGTGCCATCAGTCAAAAGACAGGACAGGGGGCGCCCGGGGCCAACGTCCTGACTTTC. It yields the protein CAISQKTGQGAPGANVLTF.

Turning to this clonotype: This may come from a read error, since a much larger clone is one base off. The rearrangement uses TRBV6-1 and TRBJ1-5; D remains ambiguous. Trimming took 10 bases from V and 7 from J, leaving 20 bases between them. Germline-derived CDR1 and CDR2 are MNHNS and SASEGT. The CDR3 runs 14 residues. The CDR3 reads CATQNQEGKQPQHF. CDR3 bases: TGTGCCACGCAGAACCAGGAAGGGAAGCAGCCCCAGCATTTT.

On this clonotype: One end of the junction is discordant with germline, which a read error may explain. The CDR3 nucleotides read TGTGCCAGCAATGAATATGGGGGAACTGAAGCTTTCTTT. Translating gives CASNEYGGTEAFF. The V call is TRBV25-1, the J call TRBJ1-1; D perhaps matches TRBD1 (5 bases). This CDR3 spans 13 amino acids. Germline CDR1 and CDR2: MGHDK and SYGVNS.

V is TRBV7-6 and J is TRBJ2-6; the D gene could be TRBD1 or TRBD2 (5 bases each). The CDR3 totals 15 residues. Looked up from germline, CDR1 is SGHVS and CDR2 is FNYEAQ. The V gene lost 5 bases and the J gene lost 6 bases, with 14 bases spanning the gap. The CDR3 nucleotides are TGTGCCAGCAGCCCTCTTGGGGGAACGGCCAACGTCCTGACTTTC. Protein sequence: CASSPLGGTANVLTF.

The rearrangement uses TRBV14 and TRBJ2-7, with D hard to call. In germline, CDR1 is SGHDN, CDR2 FVKESK. The CDR3 runs to 12 residues. V lost 2 bases and J 3 bases, leaving 5 bases between the germline ends. The CDR3 spells CASSQYRYEQYF. The CDR3 coding sequence is TGTGCCAGCAGCCAATACCGCTACGAGCAGTACTTC.

The V and J genes are TRBV7-9 and TRBJ2-2; D not resolved. Germline values: CDR1 SEHNR, CDR2 FQNEAQ (reference sequence). The CDR3 length is 15 residues. V was pared by 6 bases and J by 2 bases, with 13 bases between. The CDR3 reads CASRLWADNTGELFF. The DNA of the CDR3 is TGTGCCAGCAGGTTGTGGGCCGACAACACCGGGGAGCTGTTTTTT.

V is TRBV7-8 and J is TRBJ2-7; 7 nucleotides agree with TRBD1. V shed 8 bases and J 0 bases; nucleotides not matched to a gene: 7. Germline V gene lookup returns CDR1 SGHVS and CDR2 FQNEAQ. The CDR3 totals 14 residues. CDR3 bases: TGTGCCAGCTCACCCCCAGGGGGCTCCTACGAGCAGTACTTC. Protein: CASSPPGGSYEQYF.

The rearrangement uses TRBV15 and TRBJ1-1; D not resolved. Germline V CDR1 and CDR2: LNHNV, YYDKDF (reference sequence). There are 14 residues in the CDR3. The V end lost 0 bases, the J end lost 2 bases, and 7 bases lay between the germline ends. CDR3 protein: CATSRDRANTEAFF. CDR3 DNA sequence: TGTGCCACCAGCAGAGATAGGGCCAACACTGAAGCTTTCTTT.

This clonotype has just a few counts. This sequence joins TRBV5-4 and TRBJ2-7; no clear D gene. Germline CDR1 and CDR2: SGHNT and YYREEE (reference sequence). V lost 3 bases and J lost 4, with 14 bases in between. The CDR3 loop spans 14 amino acids. The CDR3 DNA reads TGTGCCAGCAGCTCGTCCCTTACAGCGTACGAGCAGTACTTC. Residues: CASSSSLTAYEQYF.

This clonotype was counted once. V gene TRBV10-3 combines with J gene TRBJ1-4, with 8 bases matching TRBD1. Germline loops: CDR1 ENHRY, CDR2 SYGVKD. The CDR3 is 14 residues long. V lost 4 bases to trimming and J lost 3 bases; unmatched junction nucleotides: 1. This CDR3 is CAISGGQANEKLFF. CDR3 coding DNA: TGTGCCATCAGTGGGGGACAGGCTAATGAAAAACTGTTTTTT.